This T cell receptor beta chain was documented in a study of human T cells and chemical hapten exposure. Via MiXCR, TCRdb re-called the RACE reads, giving one row per CDR3 protein. Seen here are tens of thousands of distinct CDR3 sequences, approximately 10% observed once, and the top ten hold approximately 5.5%. V lost 6 bases to trimming and J lost 7 bases, with 12 bases between them. The CDR3 is 12 residues long. Germline V gene data show CDR1 as MNHNS and CDR2 as SASEGT. The sample's time point: pre-sensitization, week 0. Specified treatment: therapeutic diphenylcyclopropenone sensitization with weekly scalp DPC.

This sequence joins TRBV6-1 and TRBJ1-2, with D possibly TRBD1 on 5 matching bases. The starting material was whole blood, obtained in connection with sensitization to the hapten diphenylcyclopropenone (DPC). This clonotype was sampled from a woman between 50 and 59 years old with alopecia areata. Some clones in this sample may be carry-over from other donors' samples. This CDR3 is CASRVTGSGYTF. In DNA, the CDR3 is TGTGCCAGCAGAGTAACAGGATCTGGCTACACCTTC.